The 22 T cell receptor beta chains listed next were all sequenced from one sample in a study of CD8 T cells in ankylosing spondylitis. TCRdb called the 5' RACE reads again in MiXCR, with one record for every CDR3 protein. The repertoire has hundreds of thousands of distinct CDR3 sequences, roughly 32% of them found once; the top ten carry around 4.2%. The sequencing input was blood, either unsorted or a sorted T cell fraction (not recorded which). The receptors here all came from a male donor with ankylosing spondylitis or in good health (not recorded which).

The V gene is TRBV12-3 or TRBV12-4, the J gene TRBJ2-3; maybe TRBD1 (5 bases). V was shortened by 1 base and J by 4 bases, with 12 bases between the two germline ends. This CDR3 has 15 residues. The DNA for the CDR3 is TGTGCCAGCAGTTTAGTTCAAGGGGCGGCAGATACGCAGTATTTT. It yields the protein CASSLVQGAADTQYF.

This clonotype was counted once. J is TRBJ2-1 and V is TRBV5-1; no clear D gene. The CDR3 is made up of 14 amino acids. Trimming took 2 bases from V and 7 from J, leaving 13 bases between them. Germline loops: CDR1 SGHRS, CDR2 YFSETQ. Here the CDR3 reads CASSFSQAENEQFF. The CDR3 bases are TGCGCCAGCAGCTTTAGCCAGGCTGAAAATGAGCAGTTCTTC. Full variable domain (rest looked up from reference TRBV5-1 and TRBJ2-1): KAGVTQTPRYLIKTRGQQVTLSCSPISGHRSVSWYQQTPGQGLQFLFEYFSETQRNKGNFPGRFSGRQFSNSRSEMNVSTLELGDSALYLCASSFSQAENEQFFGPGTRLTVL.

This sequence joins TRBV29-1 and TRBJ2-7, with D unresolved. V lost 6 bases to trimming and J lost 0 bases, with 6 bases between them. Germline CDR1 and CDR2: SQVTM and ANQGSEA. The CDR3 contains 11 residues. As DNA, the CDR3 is TGCAGCGTAGACAACTCCTACGAGCAGTACTTC. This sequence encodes CSVDNSYEQYF.

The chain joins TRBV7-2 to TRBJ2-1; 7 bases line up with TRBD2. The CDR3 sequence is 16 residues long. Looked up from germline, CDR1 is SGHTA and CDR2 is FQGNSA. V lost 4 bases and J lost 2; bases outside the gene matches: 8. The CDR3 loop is CASSSGRGSAYNEQFF. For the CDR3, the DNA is TGTGCCAGCAGCTCAGGGCGGGGGTCCGCCTACAATGAGCAGTTCTTC.

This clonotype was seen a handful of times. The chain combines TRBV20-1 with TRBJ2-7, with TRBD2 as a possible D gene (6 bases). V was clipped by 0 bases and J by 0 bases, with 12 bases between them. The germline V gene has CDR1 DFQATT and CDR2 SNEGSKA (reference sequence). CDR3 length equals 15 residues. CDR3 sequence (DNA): TGCAGTGCTAGAGATGTGGGCGGGGTCTCCTACGAGCAGTACTTC. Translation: CSARDVGGVSYEQYF.

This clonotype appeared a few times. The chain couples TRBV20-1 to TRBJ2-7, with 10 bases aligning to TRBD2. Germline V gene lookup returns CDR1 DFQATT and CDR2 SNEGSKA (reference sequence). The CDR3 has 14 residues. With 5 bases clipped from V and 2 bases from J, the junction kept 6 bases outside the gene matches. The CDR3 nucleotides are TGCAGTGCTGCACTAGCGGGGCGAACCTACGAGCAGTACTTC. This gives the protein CSAALAGRTYEQYF.

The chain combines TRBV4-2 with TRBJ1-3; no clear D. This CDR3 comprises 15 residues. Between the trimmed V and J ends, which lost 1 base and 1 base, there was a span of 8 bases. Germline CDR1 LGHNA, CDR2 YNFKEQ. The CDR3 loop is CASSQGGGSGNTIYF. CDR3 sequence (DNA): TGTGCCAGCAGCCAAGGGGGTGGATCTGGAAACACCATATATTTT.

The CDR3 sequence is CASTSGQGLLNPSFTYEQYF. In nucleotides, the CDR3 is TGTGCCAGCACCTCGGGACAGGGGCTTTTGAACCCATCCTTTACCTACGAGCAGTACTTC. This chain links TRBV28 with TRBJ2-7; the match to TRBD1 covers 10 bases. The V gene's germline CDR1 is MDHEN and CDR2 SYDVKM. V gave up 7 bases and J gave up 2 bases; unmatched junction bases: 23. CDR3 length equals 20 residues.

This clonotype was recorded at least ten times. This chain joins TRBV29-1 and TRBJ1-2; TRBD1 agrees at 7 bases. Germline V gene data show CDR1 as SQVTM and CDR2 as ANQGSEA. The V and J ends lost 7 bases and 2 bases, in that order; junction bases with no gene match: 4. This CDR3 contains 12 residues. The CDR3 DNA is TGCAGCGCAGGGGACAGCAACTATGGCTACACCTTC. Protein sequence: CSAGDSNYGYTF.

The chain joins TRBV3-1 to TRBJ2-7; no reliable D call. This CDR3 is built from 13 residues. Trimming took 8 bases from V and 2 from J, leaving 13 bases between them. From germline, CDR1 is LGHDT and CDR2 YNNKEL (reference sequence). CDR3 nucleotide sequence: TGTGCCAGCCTAGGAGACATACCCTACGAGCAGTACTTC. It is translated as CASLGDIPYEQYF.

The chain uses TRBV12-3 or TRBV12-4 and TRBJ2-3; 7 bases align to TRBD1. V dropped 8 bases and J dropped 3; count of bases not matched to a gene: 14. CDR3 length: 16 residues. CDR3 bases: TGTGCCAGCCAAAACCCGCGGACAGGTCTAACAGATACGCAGTATTTT. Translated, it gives CASQNPRTGLTDTQYF.

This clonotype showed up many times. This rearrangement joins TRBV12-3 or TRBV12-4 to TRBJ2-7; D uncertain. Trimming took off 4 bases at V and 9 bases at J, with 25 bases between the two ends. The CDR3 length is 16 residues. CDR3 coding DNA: TGTGCCAGCAGTTCTGACGACCGAGATACGATCGTTGGGCAGTACTTC. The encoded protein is CASSSDDRDTIVGQYF.

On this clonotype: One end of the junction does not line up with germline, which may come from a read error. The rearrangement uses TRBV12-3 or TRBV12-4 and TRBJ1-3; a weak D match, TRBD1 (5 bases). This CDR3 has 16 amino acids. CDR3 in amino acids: CASSLGAGGVGNTKYF. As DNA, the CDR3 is TGTGCCAGCAGTTTAGGGGCCGGAGGGGTGGGAAACACCAAATATTTT.

CDR3 in amino acids: CSASGASGTTDTQYF. The CDR3 DNA sequence: TGCAGTGCTAGTGGGGCTAGCGGCACCACAGATACGCAGTATTTT. The chain joins TRBV20-1 to TRBJ2-3, with 7 bases aligning to TRBD2. CDR1 is DFQATT and CDR2 is SNEGSKA in the germline V gene (reference sequence). V shed 3 bases, J shed 2 bases, and the junction held 8 bases outside the gene matches. The CDR3 runs 15 residues.

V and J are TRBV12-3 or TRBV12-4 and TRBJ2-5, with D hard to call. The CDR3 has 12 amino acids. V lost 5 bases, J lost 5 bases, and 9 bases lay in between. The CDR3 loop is CASSPDWETQYF. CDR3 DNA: TGTGCCAGCAGTCCGGATTGGGAGACCCAGTACTTC.

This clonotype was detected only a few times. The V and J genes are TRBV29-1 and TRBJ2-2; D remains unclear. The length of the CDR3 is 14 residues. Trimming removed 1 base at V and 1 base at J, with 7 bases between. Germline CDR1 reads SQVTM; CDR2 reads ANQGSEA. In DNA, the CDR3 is TGCAGCGTTGAAGCCGATTGGAACACCGGGGAGCTGTTTTTT. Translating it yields CSVEADWNTGELFF.

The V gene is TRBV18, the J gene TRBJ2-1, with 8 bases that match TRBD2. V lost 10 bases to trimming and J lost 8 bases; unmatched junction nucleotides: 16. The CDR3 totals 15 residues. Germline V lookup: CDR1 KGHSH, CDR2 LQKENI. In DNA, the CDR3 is TGTGCCACCAACGTGGCGGGGGGCCTTAATGATGAGCAGTTCTTC. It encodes CATNVAGGLNDEQFF.

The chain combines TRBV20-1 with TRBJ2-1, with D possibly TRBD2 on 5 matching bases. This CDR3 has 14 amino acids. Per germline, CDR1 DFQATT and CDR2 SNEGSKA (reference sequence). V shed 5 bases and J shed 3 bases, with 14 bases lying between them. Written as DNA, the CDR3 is TGCAGTGCTGGGAGCGGACGGCACTACAATGAGCAGTTCTTC. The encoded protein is CSAGSGRHYNEQFF.

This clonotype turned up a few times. The CDR3 nucleotides are TGTGCCAGCAGACGCACAGGGGGGGATAGCAATCAGCCCCAGCATTTT. The encoded protein is CASRRTGGDSNQPQHF. The V gene is TRBV5-5, the J gene TRBJ1-5; 8 bases line up with TRBD1. With V trimmed by 5 bases and J by 0 bases, 7 bases remained unmatched. Germline V lookup: CDR1 SGHKS, CDR2 YYEKEE (reference sequence). The CDR3 length is 16 residues.

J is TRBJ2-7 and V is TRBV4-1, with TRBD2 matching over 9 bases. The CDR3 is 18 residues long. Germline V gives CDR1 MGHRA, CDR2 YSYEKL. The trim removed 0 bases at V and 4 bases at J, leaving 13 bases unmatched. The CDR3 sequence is CASSQDHFWRGGGYEQYF. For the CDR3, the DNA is TGCGCCAGCAGCCAAGATCACTTCTGGCGGGGGGGTGGTTACGAGCAGTACTTC.

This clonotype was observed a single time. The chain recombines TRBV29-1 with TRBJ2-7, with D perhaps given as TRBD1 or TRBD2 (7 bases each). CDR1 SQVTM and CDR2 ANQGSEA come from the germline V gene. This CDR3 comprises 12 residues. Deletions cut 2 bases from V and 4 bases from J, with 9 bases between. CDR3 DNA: TGCAGCGTTGAACAGGGGGGGTACGAGCAGTACTTC. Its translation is CSVEQGGYEQYF.

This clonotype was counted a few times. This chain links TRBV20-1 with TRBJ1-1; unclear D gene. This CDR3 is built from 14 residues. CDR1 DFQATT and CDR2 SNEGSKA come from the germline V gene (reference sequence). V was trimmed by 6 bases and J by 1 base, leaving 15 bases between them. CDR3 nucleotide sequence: TGCAGTGCACGAACTATGGACGGGAACACTGAAGCTTTCTTT. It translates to CSARTMDGNTEAFF.